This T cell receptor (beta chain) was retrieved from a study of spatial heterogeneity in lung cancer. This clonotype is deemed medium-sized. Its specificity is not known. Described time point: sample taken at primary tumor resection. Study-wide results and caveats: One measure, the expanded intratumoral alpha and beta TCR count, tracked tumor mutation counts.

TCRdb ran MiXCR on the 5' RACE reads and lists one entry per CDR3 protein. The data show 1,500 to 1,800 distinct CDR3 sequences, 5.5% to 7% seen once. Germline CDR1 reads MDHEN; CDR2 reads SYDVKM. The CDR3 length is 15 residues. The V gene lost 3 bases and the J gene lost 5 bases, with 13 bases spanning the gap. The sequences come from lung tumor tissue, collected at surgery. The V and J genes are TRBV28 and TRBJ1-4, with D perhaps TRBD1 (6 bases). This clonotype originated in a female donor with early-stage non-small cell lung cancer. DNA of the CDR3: TGTGCCAGCAGTTTGGGCCACGGGGGCAATGAAAAACTGTTTTTT. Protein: CASSLGHGGNEKLFF.